One and the same sample provided the 25 T cell receptor beta chains below, sequenced in a study of shared clonotypes between healthy human individuals. Profiled with immunoSEQ multiplex PCR; TCRdb holds only in-frame clones, not every one. Found here are 2 million to 2.5 million clones, 80% to 95% of them singletons; the top ten hold about 0.34%. Sequencing used naive CD4+ T cells from PBMCs. The subset is: CD45RA+ positively selected. The receptors derive from a man aged 18 to 30 in good health. Some clones in this sample may be carry-over from other donors' samples.

This clone was seen a few times. This chain uses TRBV14 with TRBJ1-1; D possibly corresponds to TRBD1 (5 bases). Trimming took off 2 bases at V and 8 bases at J, with 12 bases between the two ends. This CDR3 comprises 13 residues. The germline V gene encodes CDR1 SGHDN and CDR2 FVKESK. CDR3 bases: TGTGCCAGCAGCCAAAGTTTGGGGGGAGAAGCTTTCTTT. Encoded protein: CASSQSLGGEAFF. The entire variable domain, with the rest obtained from reference TRBV14 and TRBJ1-1, is as follows: EAGVTQFPSHSVIEKGQTVTLRCDPISGHDNLYWYRRVMGKEIKFLLHFVKESKQDESGMPNNRFLAERTGGTYSTLKVQPAELEDSGVYFCASSQSLGGEAFFGQGTRLTVV.

The chain links TRBV10-1 to TRBJ2-1; 11 bases align to TRBD2. The V segment lost 2 bases and the J segment 1 base; nucleotides outside the gene matches: 7. CDR1 and CDR2 from the germline V gene are WNHNN and SYGVQD (reference sequence). CDR3 length equals 18 residues. CDR3 nucleotides: TGCGCCAGCAGTGAGACTAGCGGGAGCCTCTTTTCCTACAATGAGCAGTTCTTC. This encodes CASSETSGSLFSYNEQFF.

The J gene is TRBJ2-4, the V gene TRBV4-1; TRBD1 aligns across 8 bases. The germline V gene has CDR1 MGHRA and CDR2 YSYEKL. The trim removed 1 base at V and 3 bases at J, leaving 8 bases unmatched. The CDR3 totals 17 residues. CDR3 sequence reads: CASSQVMGTGGKNIQYF. In DNA form, the CDR3 reads TGCGCCAGCAGCCAAGTGATGGGGACAGGAGGCAAAAACATTCAGTACTTC.

This clone was detected once. This chain connects TRBV9 to TRBJ2-1; 15 positions match TRBD2. From germline, CDR1 is SGDLS and CDR2 YYNGEE. V shed 7 bases and J 3 bases; nucleotides not matched to a gene: 11. This CDR3 spans 18 amino acids. The CDR3 bases are TGTGCCAGCGCGCCCGGGACTAGCGGGAGGCTGATCTACAATGAGCAGTTCTTC. Its translation: CASAPGTSGRLIYNEQFF.

This clone was picked up one time. The chain is built from TRBV5-1 and TRBJ2-1; 8 nucleotides match TRBD2. The germline gives CDR1 SGHRS, CDR2 YFSETQ. After removal of 4 bases from V and 2 bases from J, the junction contained 8 bases not matched to a gene. This CDR3 comprises 16 residues. CDR3 bases: TGCGCCAGCAGCCTCCCCCAGCGGGAGACCTACAATGAGCAGTTCTTC. It is translated as CASSLPQRETYNEQFF.

The J gene is TRBJ2-3, the V gene TRBV7-9; 10 bases match TRBD1. CDR1 is SEHNR, CDR2 FQNEAQ, per germline (reference sequence). After removal of 4 bases from V and 5 bases from J, the junction contained 9 bases not matched to a gene. The CDR3 consists of 16 residues. CDR3 loop: CASSSTRDRGIDTQYF. CDR3 nucleotides: TGTGCCAGCAGCTCCACCCGGGACAGGGGAATAGATACGCAGTATTTT.

In its sample, this clone was seen a few times. The rearrangement links TRBV18 to TRBJ2-2, with 7 bases matching TRBD1. This CDR3 comprises 17 residues. V dropped 3 bases and J dropped 6; count of bases not matched to a gene: 13. Germline V gene sequence: CDR1 KGHSH, CDR2 LQKENI. Written as DNA, the CDR3 is TGTGCCAGCTCACCTATTGCCACAGGGGTATCCGCCGGGGAGCTGTTTTTT. Its translation: CASSPIATGVSAGELFF.

This sequence joins TRBV6-1 and TRBJ1-2; perhaps TRBD1 as D (5 bases). Per germline, CDR1 MNHNS and CDR2 SASEGT. The CDR3 is 15 residues long. V lost 3 bases to trimming and J lost 4 bases, with 15 bases between them. The CDR3 loop reads CASSDGAGPFYGYTF. DNA of the CDR3: TGTGCCAGCAGTGACGGTGCAGGGCCCTTCTATGGCTACACCTTC.

The chain recombines TRBV29-1 with TRBJ2-3; 7 nucleotides line up with TRBD2. Germline V gene data show CDR1 as SQVTM and CDR2 as ANQGSEA. The CDR3 runs to 16 residues. Trimming took 7 bases from V and 0 from J; bases not matched to a gene: 13. The CDR3 is CSALIPLAASTDTQYF. Written as DNA, the CDR3 is TGCAGCGCACTAATTCCTCTAGCGGCTAGCACAGATACGCAGTATTTT.

This clone came up once. V and J are TRBV18 and TRBJ2-7, with 9 bases aligning to TRBD1. V lost 3 bases to trimming and J lost 5 bases; unmatched junction nucleotides: 5. CDR1 KGHSH and CDR2 LQKENI come from the germline V gene. This CDR3 has 14 amino acids. CDR3 nucleotide sequence: TGTGCCAGCTCACCGGGACAGGGTAACAACGAGCAGTACTTC. Translating gives CASSPGQGNNEQYF.

The chain has TRBV2 and TRBJ1-2; maybe TRBD1 (5 bases). The V gene's germline CDR1 is SNHLY and CDR2 FYNNEI. This CDR3 comprises 15 residues. V lost 1 base and J lost 3, with 12 bases in between. The CDR3 reads CASSEVGRGDYGYTF. The CDR3 nucleotides are TGTGCCAGCAGTGAAGTGGGTCGGGGGGACTATGGCTACACCTTC.

This clone has a single count. V is TRBV7-6 and J is TRBJ2-2; the D is unclear. The V and J ends lost 1 base and 2 bases respectively, with 8 bases between them. In germline, CDR1 is SGHVS, CDR2 FNYEAQ. CDR3 size: 15 residues. CDR3 sequence reads: CASSLENGNTGELFF. DNA of the CDR3: TGTGCCAGCAGCTTAGAGAACGGCAACACCGGGGAGCTGTTTTTT. Using reference TRBV7-6 and TRBJ2-2 for the parts outside the CDR3, the full variable domain is GAGVSQSPRYKVTKRGQDVALRCDPISGHVSLYWYRQALGQGPEFLTYFNYEAQQDKSGLPNDRFSAERPEGSISTLTIQRTEQRDSAMYRCASSLENGNTGELFFGEGSRLTVL.

This chain joins TRBV5-1 and TRBJ2-7; 7 positions match TRBD1. Unmatched junction bases numbered 6, after V lost 4 bases and J lost 8 bases. The germline V gene has CDR1 SGHRS and CDR2 YFSETQ. CDR3 size: 12 residues. CDR3 bases: TGCGCCAGCAGCCATGAAGGGGGCCAGCAGTACTTC. Its translation is CASSHEGGQQYF.

This chain links TRBV7-2 with TRBJ2-4, with TRBD1 as a possible D gene (5 bases). The CDR3 loop spans 12 amino acids. Germline loops: CDR1 SGHTA, CDR2 FQGNSA. Between the trimmed V and J ends, which lost 2 bases and 10 bases, there was a span of 9 bases. The CDR3 sequence is CASSLFTGIQYF. Written as DNA, the CDR3 is TGTGCCAGCAGCTTATTTACAGGAATTCAGTACTTC.

The chain carries TRBV7-9 and TRBJ2-1; 12 bases are shared with TRBD2. Germline CDR1 SEHNR, CDR2 FQNEAQ (reference sequence). This CDR3 is built from 18 residues. After removal of 0 bases from V and 2 bases from J, the junction contained 5 bases not matched to a gene. The CDR3 nucleotides are TGTGCCAGCAGCTTAGCCTACGGACTAGCGGGACCCTACAATGAGCAGTTCTTC. Amino acids: CASSLAYGLAGPYNEQFF.

The CDR3 sequence: CASKGGGGTGELFF. As DNA, the CDR3 is TGTGCCAGTAAAGGAGGGGGCGGCACCGGGGAGCTGTTTTTT. This chain connects TRBV19 to TRBJ2-2, with D possibly matching TRBD1 (7 bases). The V and J ends lost 7 bases and 4 bases respectively, with 13 bases between them. The CDR3 has 14 amino acids. Germline CDR1 LNHDA, CDR2 SQIVND (reference sequence).

This chain connects TRBV20-1 to TRBJ2-7, with no clear D. V was pared by 3 bases and J by 6 bases, with 6 bases between. This CDR3 has 10 residues. Germline CDR1 is DFQATT and CDR2 is SNEGSKA (reference sequence). In DNA, the CDR3 is TGCAGTGCTAGTATCCGCGAGCAGTACTTC. Translating it yields CSASIREQYF.

This sequence joins TRBV28 and TRBJ2-5; no firm D call. This CDR3 spans 12 amino acids. Trimming took 7 bases from V and 2 from J, leaving 8 bases between them. CDR1 MDHEN and CDR2 SYDVKM come from the germline V gene. This CDR3 reads CASTIPQETQYF. CDR3 DNA: TGTGCCAGCACCATCCCACAAGAGACCCAGTACTTC.

This chain connects TRBV6-6 to TRBJ1-5, with 10 positions matching TRBD1. Germline V gene data show CDR1 as MNHNY and CDR2 as SVGAGI (reference sequence). The CDR3 length is 16 residues. Trimming removed 4 bases from V and 7 bases from J; junction bases left unmatched: 10. The CDR3 DNA reads TGTGCCAGCAGTTTAGGCGGGACAGGGGTTTGGCAGCCCCAGCATTTT. It translates to CASSLGGTGVWQPQHF.

V is TRBV6-5 and J is TRBJ2-3; D remains ambiguous. The CDR3 sequence is 13 residues long. CDR1 MNHEY and CDR2 SVGAGI come from the germline V gene. V gave up 8 bases and J gave up 2 bases, with 11 bases separating them. CDR3 residues: CASRRSNTDTQYF. The CDR3 DNA reads as TGTGCCAGCCGAAGGTCCAACACAGATACGCAGTATTTT.

This sequence joins TRBV19 and TRBJ1-2; D perhaps matches TRBD1 (5 bases). The CDR3 runs 14 residues. V lost 10 bases and J 2 bases, leaving 17 bases between the germline ends. Germline V gene sequence: CDR1 LNHDA, CDR2 SQIVND (reference sequence). This CDR3 reads CATMPRGKNYGYTF. DNA of the CDR3: TGTGCCACCATGCCCCGGGGGAAGAACTATGGCTACACCTTC.

V and J are TRBV7-8 and TRBJ2-7; D remains unclear. Trimming pared 7 bases from V and 1 base from J, leaving 14 bases between. CDR3 length: 14 amino acids. The germline CDR1 and CDR2 sequences are SGHVS and FQNEAQ. CDR3 residues: CASTPERLSYEQYF. The CDR3 nucleotides are TGTGCCAGCACGCCTGAGCGCTTATCCTACGAGCAGTACTTC.

Turning to this clone: Other DNA sequences within the sample encode an identical CDR3. This chain links TRBV5-1 with TRBJ2-1, with TRBD2 identical over 14 bases. This CDR3 has 16 amino acids. Germline V gives CDR1 SGHRS, CDR2 YFSETQ. The J segment lost 8 bases and the V segment lost 2 bases, leaving 6 bases of the junction unmatched. The CDR3, as DNA: TGCGCCAGCAGCTTAGGCGGGACTAGCGGGAGCTATGAGCAGTTCTTC. Translating it yields CASSLGGTSGSYEQFF. The full variable domain, in which reference TRBV5-1 and TRBJ2-1 provide the parts outside the CDR3, is KAGVTQTPRYLIKTRGQQVTLSCSPISGHRSVSWYQQTPGQGLQFLFEYFSETQRNKGNFPGRFSGRQFSNSRSEMNVSTLELGDSALYLCASSLGGTSGSYEQFFGPGTRLTVL.

This chain links TRBV12-5 with TRBJ2-1, with 8 bases aligning to TRBD2. The CDR3 spans 17 residues. Germline loops: CDR1 LGHNT, CDR2 FRNRAP. J gave up 2 bases and V 1 base, and 7 bases lay outside the gene matches. The CDR3 reads CASGLARGSGTYNEQFF. The CDR3 nucleotides read TGTGCTAGTGGTTTGGCCCGGGGTAGCGGGACCTACAATGAGCAGTTCTTC.

About this clone itself: This CDR3 is also generated by other DNA sequences in the sample. The V and J genes are TRBV15 and TRBJ2-7; no reliable D call. The CDR3 spans 12 residues. Germline loops: CDR1 LNHNV, CDR2 YYDKDF (reference sequence). Trimming took off 0 bases at V and 4 bases at J, with 4 bases between the two ends. As DNA, the CDR3 is TGTGCCACCAGCAGAGATCGATACGAGCAGTACTTC. Its translation is CATSRDRYEQYF.